Reported below is one T cell receptor beta chain. These data are taken from a study of identical twins. TCRdb re-called the 5' RACE reads with MiXCR, one entry per CDR3 protein. The repertoire consists of hundreds of thousands of distinct CDR3 sequences, with over 15% occurring once and the leading ten covering about an eighth. These data also featured in a second study, about T cells expressing NK-cell markers.

The source of this sequence is a woman aged 18-29 years in good health. Sequencing was carried out using PBMCs.

In DNA, the CDR3 is TGTGCCAGCAGCTTACCTCCCGGGATGAGCTCCTACAATGAGCAGTTCTTC. Its translation: CASSLPPGMSSYNEQFF. The chain employs TRBV7-2 and TRBJ2-1, with D possibly being TRBD2 (5 bases). Germline V gives CDR1 SGHTA, CDR2 FQGNSA. The V end lost 2 bases, the J end lost 0 bases, and 14 bases lay between the germline ends. The CDR3 length is 17 residues.